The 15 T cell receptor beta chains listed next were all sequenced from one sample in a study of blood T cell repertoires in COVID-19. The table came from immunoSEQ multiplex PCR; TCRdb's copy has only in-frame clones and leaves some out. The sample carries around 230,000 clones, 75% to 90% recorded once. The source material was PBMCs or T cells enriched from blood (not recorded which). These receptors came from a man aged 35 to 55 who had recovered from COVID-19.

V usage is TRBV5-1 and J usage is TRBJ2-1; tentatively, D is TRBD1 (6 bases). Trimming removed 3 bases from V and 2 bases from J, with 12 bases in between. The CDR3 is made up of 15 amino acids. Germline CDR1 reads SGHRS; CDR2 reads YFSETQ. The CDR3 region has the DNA TGCGCCAGCAGCTATTTGGGGGCGACCTACAATGAGCAGTTCTTC. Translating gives CASSYLGATYNEQFF.

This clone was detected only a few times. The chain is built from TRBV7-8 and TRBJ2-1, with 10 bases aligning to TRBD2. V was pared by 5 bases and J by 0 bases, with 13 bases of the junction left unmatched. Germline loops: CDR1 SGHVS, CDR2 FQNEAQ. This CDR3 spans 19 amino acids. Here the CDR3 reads CASSPRTSGSLGSYNEQFF. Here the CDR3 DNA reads TGTGCCAGCAGCCCTAGGACTAGCGGTTCTCTCGGCTCCTACAATGAGCAGTTCTTC. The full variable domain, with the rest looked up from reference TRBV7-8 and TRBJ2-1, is GAGVSQSPRYKVAKRGQDVALRCDPISGHVSLFWYQQALGQGPEFLTYFQNEAQLDKSGLPSDRFFAERPEGSVSTLKIQRTQQEDSAVYLCASSPRTSGSLGSYNEQFFGPGTRLTVL.

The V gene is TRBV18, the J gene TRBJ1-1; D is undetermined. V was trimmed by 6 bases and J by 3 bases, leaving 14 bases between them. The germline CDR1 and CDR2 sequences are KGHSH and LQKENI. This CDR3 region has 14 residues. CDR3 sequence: CASSSFGRDTEAFF. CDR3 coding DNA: TGTGCCAGCTCTAGCTTCGGTCGGGACACTGAAGCTTTCTTT.

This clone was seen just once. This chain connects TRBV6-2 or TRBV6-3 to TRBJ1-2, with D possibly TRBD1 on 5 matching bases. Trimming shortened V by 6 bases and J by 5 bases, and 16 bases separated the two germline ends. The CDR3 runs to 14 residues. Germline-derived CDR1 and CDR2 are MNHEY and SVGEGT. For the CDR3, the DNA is TGTGCCAGCAGCCGTCAGGGAACCACATATGGCTACACCTTC. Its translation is CASSRQGTTYGYTF.

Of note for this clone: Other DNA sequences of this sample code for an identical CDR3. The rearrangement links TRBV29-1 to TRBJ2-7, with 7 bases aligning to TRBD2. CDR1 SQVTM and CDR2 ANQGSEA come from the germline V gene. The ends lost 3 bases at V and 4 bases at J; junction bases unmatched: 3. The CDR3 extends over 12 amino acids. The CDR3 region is CSVDEAGYEQYF. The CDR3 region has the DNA TGCAGCGTTGATGAAGCGGGGTACGAGCAGTACTTC.

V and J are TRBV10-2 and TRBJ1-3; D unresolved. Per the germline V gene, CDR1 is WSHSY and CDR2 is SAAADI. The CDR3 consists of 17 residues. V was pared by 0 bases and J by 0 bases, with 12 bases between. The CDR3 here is CASSESSPGFSGNTIYF. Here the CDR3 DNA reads TGCGCCAGCAGTGAGTCGAGCCCGGGGTTCTCTGGAAACACCATATATTTT.

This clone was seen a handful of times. CDR3 nucleotides: TGCAGCGCCGGTCGGGGAAGCACAGATACGCAGTATTTT. It yields the protein CSAGRGSTDTQYF. This chain connects TRBV29-1 to TRBJ2-3; a possible D gene is TRBD2 (5 bases). The CDR3 covers 13 residues. Trimming removed 7 bases at V and 0 bases at J, with 11 bases between. Per the germline V gene, CDR1 is SQVTM and CDR2 is ANQGSEA.

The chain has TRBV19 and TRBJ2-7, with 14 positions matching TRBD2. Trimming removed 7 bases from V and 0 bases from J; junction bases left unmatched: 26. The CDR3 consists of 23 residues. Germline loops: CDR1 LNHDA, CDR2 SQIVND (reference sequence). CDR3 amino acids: CASTPRGPDWSGTSGGSSYEQYF. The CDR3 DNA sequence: TGTGCCAGTACCCCAAGGGGGCCGGACTGGTCAGGGACTAGCGGGGGTAGCTCCTACGAGCAGTACTTC.

CDR3 nucleotides: TGCAGCGTTTCTTCCCGGGGGGAGCTGTTTTTT. Protein product: CSVSSRGELFF. J is TRBJ2-2 and V is TRBV29-1; D call uncertain. Trimming removed 5 bases at V and 8 bases at J, with 9 bases between. Germline V gene sequence: CDR1 SQVTM, CDR2 ANQGSEA. The CDR3 spans 11 residues.

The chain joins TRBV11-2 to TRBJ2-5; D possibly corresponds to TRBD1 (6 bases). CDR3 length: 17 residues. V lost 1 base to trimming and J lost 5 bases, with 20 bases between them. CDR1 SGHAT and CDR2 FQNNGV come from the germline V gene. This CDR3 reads CASSLGWLPQGAETQYF. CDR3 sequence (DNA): TGTGCCAGCAGCTTAGGGTGGCTCCCACAGGGCGCGGAGACCCAGTACTTC.

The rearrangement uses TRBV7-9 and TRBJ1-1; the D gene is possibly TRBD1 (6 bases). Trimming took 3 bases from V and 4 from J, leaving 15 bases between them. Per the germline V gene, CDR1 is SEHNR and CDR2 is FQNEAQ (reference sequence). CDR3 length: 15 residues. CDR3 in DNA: TGTGCCAGCAGCTTCCGGGGGGCGGAAACCACTGAAGCTTTCTTT. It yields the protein CASSFRGAETTEAFF.

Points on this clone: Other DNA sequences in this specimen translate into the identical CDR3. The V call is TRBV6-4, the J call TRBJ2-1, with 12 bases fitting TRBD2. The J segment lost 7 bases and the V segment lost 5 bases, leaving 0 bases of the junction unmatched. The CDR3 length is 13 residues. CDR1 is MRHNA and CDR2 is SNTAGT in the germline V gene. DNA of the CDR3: TGTGCCAGCAGTCTAGCGGGAGGGAATGAGCAGTTCTTC. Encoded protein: CASSLAGGNEQFF.

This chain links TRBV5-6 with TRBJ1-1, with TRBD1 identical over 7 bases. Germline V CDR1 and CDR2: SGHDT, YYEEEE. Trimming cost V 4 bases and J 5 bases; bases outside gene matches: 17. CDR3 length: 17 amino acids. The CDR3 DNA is TGTGCCAGCAGCGTGCTGGGGGGAGACAGGGACAAAACTGAAGCTTTCTTT. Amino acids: CASSVLGGDRDKTEAFF.

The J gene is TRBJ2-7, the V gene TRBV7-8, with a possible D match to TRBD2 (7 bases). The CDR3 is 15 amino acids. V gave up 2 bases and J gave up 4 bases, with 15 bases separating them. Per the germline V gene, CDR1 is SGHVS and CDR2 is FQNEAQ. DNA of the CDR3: TGTGCCAGCAGCTTACCGGGGGGCTCACAGTACGAGCAGTACTTC. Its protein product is CASSLPGGSQYEQYF.

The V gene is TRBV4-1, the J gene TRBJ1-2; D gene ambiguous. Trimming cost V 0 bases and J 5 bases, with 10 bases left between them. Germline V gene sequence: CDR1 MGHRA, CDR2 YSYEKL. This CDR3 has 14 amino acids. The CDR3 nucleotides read TGCGCCAGCAGCCAAGAGTCTAGTGGGTATGGCTACACCTTC. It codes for CASSQESSGYGYTF.